This T cell receptor (beta chain) was identified during a study of memory CD4+ T cells and cytomegalovirus serostatus. Single viable CD3+CD4+CD8-CD45RO+ cells were sorted as the memory CD4+ T cells. As for this clone: Antigen: not known.

This CDR3 has 14 amino acids. V gave up 8 bases and J gave up 2 bases, with 12 bases separating them. Germline loops: CDR1 SNHLY, CDR2 FYNNEI. TCRdb's table, derived via immunoSEQ multiplex PCR, lists solely in-frame clones and lacks some. The sample carries about 82,000 clones, approximately 80% recorded once. Findings and limits, study-wide: About 40% of the roughly 150 known CMV-associated TCRbeta sequences appeared in CD4+ memory.

This clonotype was sampled from an adult in good health and CMV-seronegative. Material for sequencing was memory CD4+ T cells from blood. V and J are TRBV2 and TRBJ2-2; D remains ambiguous. The CDR3: CASHGSINTGELFF. The CDR3 region has the DNA TGTGCCAGCCACGGTTCGATCAACACCGGGGAGCTGTTTTTT.